One sample yielded the 17 T cell receptor beta chains listed below, sequenced in a study of response to subunit inactivated influenza vaccine. Each CDR3 protein is one row after TCRdb ran MiXCR on the RT-PCR reads. The data contain about 800,000 distinct CDR3 sequences, about 20% of them singletons. Sample: PBMCs from blood, taken around 5 days after vaccination. The source is a man aged 45-60 years who received an inactivated influenza vaccine.

This clonotype was counted a few times. This rearrangement joins TRBV12-3 or TRBV12-4 to TRBJ2-1; D is unclear. Trimming left V 2 bases short and J 7 bases short, with 12 bases between. This CDR3 has 14 residues. The CDR3 loop is CASSLFAGGNEQFF. For the CDR3, the DNA is TGTGCCAGCAGTTTATTTGCAGGTGGAAATGAGCAGTTCTTC.

This clonotype appeared many times. V and J are TRBV27 and TRBJ2-3, with 9 bases aligning to TRBD2. V lost 5 bases and J lost 4; bases outside the gene matches: 10. The CDR3 sequence is 16 residues long. Per germline, CDR1 MNHEY and CDR2 SMNVEV (reference sequence). The CDR3 reads CASSDGVSGGSDTQYF. CDR3 nucleotides: TGTGCCAGCAGTGACGGGGTTAGCGGGGGATCAGATACGCAGTATTTT.

This clonotype was seen only a few times. This chain links TRBV6-1 with TRBJ1-1; D unclear. The CDR3 length is 15 residues. Per the germline V gene, CDR1 is MNHNS and CDR2 is SASEGT. The CDR3 DNA sequence: TGTGCTGGTCAGCGCCCTTGTGTTGATGGCACTGAAGCTTTCTTT. Amino acid sequence: CAGQRPCVDGTEAFF.

The chain uses TRBV12-3 or TRBV12-4 and TRBJ2-7; 11 bases are a match to TRBD1. The CDR3 sequence is 15 residues long. The junction had 5 bases not matched to a gene; V was cut back by 5 bases and J by 2 bases. CDR3 DNA: TGTGCCAGCAGTGATGGACAGGGGGCCACCTACGAGCAGTACTTC. Its protein is CASSDGQGATYEQYF.

In this sample, this clonotype turned up a few times. This chain uses TRBV7-9 with TRBJ2-1; the D gene is possibly TRBD2 (6 bases). Trimming pared 0 bases from V and 8 bases from J, leaving 17 bases between. Germline values: CDR1 SEHNR, CDR2 FQNEAQ (reference sequence). This CDR3 has 16 residues. Here the CDR3 reads CASSLAGTLGFHEQFF. In nucleotides, the CDR3 is TGTGCCAGCAGCTTAGCCGGGACTCTTGGATTCCATGAGCAGTTCTTC. The whole variable domain, remainder taken from reference TRBV7-9 and TRBJ2-1, is DTGVSQNPRHKITKRGQNVTFRCDPISEHNRLYWYRQTLGQGPEFLTYFQNEAQLEKSRLLSDRFSAERPKGSFSTLEIQRTEQGDSAMYLCASSLAGTLGFHEQFFGPGTRLTVL.

This clonotype was counted a few times. The chain carries TRBV5-6 and TRBJ1-2; 8 bases are shared with TRBD1. The CDR3 spans 13 residues. V was clipped by 2 bases and J by 5 bases; unmatched bases: 2. Germline CDR1 reads SGHDT; CDR2 reads YYEEEE. In DNA, the CDR3 is TGTGCCAGCAGCTTAAGGACAGGGTATGGCTACACCTTC. Translated: CASSLRTGYGYTF.

The CDR3: CAIPHPGQGAKDTQYF. DNA of the CDR3: TGTGCCATTCCCCACCCGGGACAGGGGGCAAAAGATACGCAGTATTTT. The chain carries TRBV2 and TRBJ2-3; the match to TRBD1 covers 12 bases. The V and J ends lost 10 bases and 5 bases, in that order; junction bases with no gene match: 13. Germline CDR1 is SNHLY and CDR2 is FYNNEI. This CDR3 spans 16 amino acids.

In this sample, this clonotype turned up many times. The chain carries TRBV29-1 and TRBJ1-1; D is possibly TRBD1 (5 bases). Germline CDR1 SQVTM, CDR2 ANQGSEA. With 5 bases removed from V and 0 bases from J, the gap between germline ends came to 10 bases. The CDR3 runs to 13 residues. The CDR3 loop reads CSVCQTVNTEAFF. The CDR3 DNA follows: TGCAGCGTTTGCCAGACAGTGAACACTGAAGCTTTCTTT.

This chain joins TRBV20-1 and TRBJ2-4; no firm D call. The V end was cut by 3 bases, the J end by 0 bases, with 12 bases between. CDR3 length: 15 residues. CDR1 DFQATT and CDR2 SNEGSKA come from the germline V gene (reference sequence). Here the CDR3 DNA reads TGCAGTGCTAGTCTATGGCGCCTAGCCAAAAACATTCAGTACTTC. This sequence encodes CSASLWRLAKNIQYF.

Details on this clonotype: The missing conserved phenylalanine or tryptophan at the end of this CDR3 makes a read error likely. The DNA is omitted, as the CDR3 cannot be located on it reliably, and the CDR3 follows TCRdb's listing. This chain uses TRBV9 with TRBJ1-2; the table assigns TRBD1, which was not confirmed against the DNA. Germline CDR1 and CDR2: SGDLS and YYNGEE. Both ends counted, the CDR3 spans 12 residues. The CDR3 region is CASSVSPRDEEI.

This clonotype came up once. The rearrangement joins TRBV7-9 to TRBJ2-1, with D possibly TRBD1 on 6 matching bases. Germline loops: CDR1 SEHNR, CDR2 FQNEAQ (reference sequence). Trimming took off 5 bases at V and 8 bases at J, with 10 bases between the two ends. There are 12 residues in the CDR3. DNA for the CDR3: TGTGCCAGCAGCCCTGGGGGCTATGAGCAGTTCTTC. It is translated as CASSPGGYEQFF.

This clonotype was detected a few times. CDR3 DNA: TGCAGTGCCCAGAGGGCGGGAGGGGCAGATACGCAGTATTTT. This codes for CSAQRAGGADTQYF. This chain connects TRBV20-1 to TRBJ2-3; 9 positions agree with TRBD2. The germline gives CDR1 DFQATT, CDR2 SNEGSKA (reference sequence). Trimming cost V 6 bases and J 4 bases; bases outside gene matches: 8. The CDR3 contains 14 residues.

The table lists this clonotype with a few counts. The chain combines TRBV27 with TRBJ2-7; maybe TRBD2 (5 bases). CDR1 MNHEY and CDR2 SMNVEV come from the germline V gene (reference sequence). The ends were cut back, 3 bases at V and 2 bases at J, with 14 bases in the middle. CDR3 length equals 15 residues. DNA of the CDR3: TGTGCCAGCAGTTTGGCCAGCGGAGACACCTACGAGCAGTACTTC. Translated: CASSLASGDTYEQYF.

This clonotype has more than one count but fewer than ten. This chain uses TRBV29-1 with TRBJ2-7; TRBD2 matches 8 bases. Germline CDR1 reads SQVTM; CDR2 reads ANQGSEA. V was pared by 6 bases and J by 2 bases, with 12 bases of the junction left unmatched. The CDR3 runs 15 residues. The CDR3 sequence is CSVGPRLARPYEQYF. The CDR3 nucleotides are TGCAGCGTCGGCCCTAGACTAGCGAGGCCCTACGAGCAGTACTTC.

V gene TRBV5-1 combines with J gene TRBJ1-5; weak D call: TRBD1 (6 bases). The CDR3 extends over 15 amino acids. CDR1 is SGHRS and CDR2 is YFSETQ in the germline V gene. V dropped 4 bases and J dropped 4 bases, with 15 bases sitting between them. The CDR3 protein is CASSPDPGVNQPQHF. The CDR3 DNA sequence: TGCGCCAGCAGCCCAGACCCAGGGGTGAATCAGCCCCAGCATTTT.

The rearrangement uses TRBV19 and TRBJ2-2, with 7 bases matching TRBD1. This CDR3 region has 15 residues. CDR1 and CDR2 (germline): LNHDA, SQIVND (reference sequence). The J segment lost 3 bases and the V segment lost 6 bases, leaving 7 bases of the junction unmatched. The CDR3 is CASRPGQRHTGELFF. DNA for the CDR3: TGTGCCAGTAGACCGGGACAGAGACACACCGGGGAGCTGTTTTTT.

This chain joins TRBV20-1 and TRBJ2-1; D is unresolved. V lost 3 bases and J 0 bases, leaving 12 bases between the germline ends. Looked up from germline, CDR1 is DFQATT and CDR2 is SNEGSKA (reference sequence). This CDR3 region has 15 residues. The CDR3 protein is CSASVRPSSYNEQFF. CDR3 nucleotides: TGCAGTGCTAGTGTGCGGCCCAGCTCCTACAATGAGCAGTTCTTC.